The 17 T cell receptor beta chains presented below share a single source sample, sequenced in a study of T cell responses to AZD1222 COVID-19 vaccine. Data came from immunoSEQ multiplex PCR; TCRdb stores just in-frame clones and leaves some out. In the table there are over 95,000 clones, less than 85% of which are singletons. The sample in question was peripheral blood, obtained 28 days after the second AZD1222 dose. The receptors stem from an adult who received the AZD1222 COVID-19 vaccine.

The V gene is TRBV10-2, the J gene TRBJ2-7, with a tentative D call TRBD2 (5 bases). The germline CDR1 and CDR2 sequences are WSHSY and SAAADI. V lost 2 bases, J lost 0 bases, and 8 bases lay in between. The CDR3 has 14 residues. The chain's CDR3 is CASSENGDSYEQYF. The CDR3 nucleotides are TGCGCCAGCAGTGAGAACGGGGACTCCTACGAGCAGTACTTC.

CDR3 amino acids: CASGTSGPVGQYF. DNA of the CDR3: TGTGCCAGCGGGACTAGCGGGCCTGTAGGGCAGTACTTC. The V gene is TRBV6-5, the J gene TRBJ2-7, with 12 bases matching TRBD2. This CDR3 is 13 amino acids long. The J segment lost 9 bases and the V segment lost 8 bases, leaving 8 bases of the junction unmatched. Germline CDR1 is MNHEY and CDR2 is SVGAGI.

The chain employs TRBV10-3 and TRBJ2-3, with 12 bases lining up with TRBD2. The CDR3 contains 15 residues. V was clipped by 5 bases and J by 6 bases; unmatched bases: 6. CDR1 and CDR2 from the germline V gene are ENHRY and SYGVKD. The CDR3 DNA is TGTGCCATCAGTCTCCCGGGGACTAGCGGGGATACGCAGTATTTT. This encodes CAISLPGTSGDTQYF.

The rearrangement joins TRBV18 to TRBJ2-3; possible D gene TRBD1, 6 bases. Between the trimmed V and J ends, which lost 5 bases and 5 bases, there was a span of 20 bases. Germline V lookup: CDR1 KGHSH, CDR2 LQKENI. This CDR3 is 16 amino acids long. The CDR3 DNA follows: TGTGCCAGCTCAGGGCAGACAGGAGGCTATGGAGATACGCAGTATTTT. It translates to CASSGQTGGYGDTQYF. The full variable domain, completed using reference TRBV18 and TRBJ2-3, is NAGVMQNPRHLVRRRGQEARLRCSPMKGHSHVYWYRQLPEEGLKFMVYLQKENIIDESGMPKERFSAEFPKEGPSILRIQQVVRGDSAAYFCASSGQTGGYGDTQYFGPGTRLTVL.

CDR3: CASSPLRRGAWNTEAFF. DNA for the CDR3: TGTGCCAGCAGTCCCCTAAGGCGGGGGGCCTGGAACACTGAAGCTTTCTTT. The V call is TRBV25-1, the J call TRBJ1-1, with D possibly being TRBD1 (6 bases). The CDR3 contains 17 residues. The germline V and J ends were trimmed by 5 bases and 1 base, with 20 bases remaining between them. Germline lookup yields CDR1 MGHDK and CDR2 SYGVNS.

CDR3 in DNA: TGTGCCAGCTCACCTGGAGCGGGGGGGCACAATGAGCAGTTCTTC. The encoded protein is CASSPGAGGHNEQFF. This sequence joins TRBV18 and TRBJ2-1; 10 nucleotides agree with TRBD2. CDR3 size: 15 residues. Germline CDR1 KGHSH, CDR2 LQKENI. The J segment lost 5 bases and the V segment lost 3 bases, leaving 4 bases of the junction unmatched.

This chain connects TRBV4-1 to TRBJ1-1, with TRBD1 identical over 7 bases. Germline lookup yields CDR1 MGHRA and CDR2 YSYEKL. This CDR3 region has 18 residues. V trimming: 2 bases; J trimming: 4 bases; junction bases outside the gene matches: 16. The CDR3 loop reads CASSQPREIQGQSTEAFF. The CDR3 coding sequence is TGCGCCAGCAGCCAACCCAGGGAAATACAGGGGCAGAGCACTGAAGCTTTCTTT.

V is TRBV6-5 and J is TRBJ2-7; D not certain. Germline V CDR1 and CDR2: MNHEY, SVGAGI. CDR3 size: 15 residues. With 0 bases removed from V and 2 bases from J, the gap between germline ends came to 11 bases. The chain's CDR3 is CASSYSSQGAYEQYF. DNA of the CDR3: TGTGCCAGCAGTTACTCGTCCCAAGGAGCCTACGAGCAGTACTTC.

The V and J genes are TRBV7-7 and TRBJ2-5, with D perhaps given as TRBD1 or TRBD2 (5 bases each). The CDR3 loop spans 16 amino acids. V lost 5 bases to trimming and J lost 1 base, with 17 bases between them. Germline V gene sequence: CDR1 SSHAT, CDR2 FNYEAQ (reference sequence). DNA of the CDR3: TGTGCCAGCAGCCCCCTAGGGGCCGGGATCCAAGAGACCCAGTACTTC. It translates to CASSPLGAGIQETQYF.

The CDR3 bases are TGCAGCGTTGTAGCCGGGACAGGGGGCTATAATGAGCAGTTCTTC. Its protein product is CSVVAGTGGYNEQFF. The chain joins TRBV29-1 to TRBJ2-1; 12 positions match TRBD1. The germline V gene encodes CDR1 SQVTM and CDR2 ANQGSEA. CDR3 length: 15 residues. The V and J ends lost 4 bases and 7 bases, in that order; junction bases with no gene match: 8.

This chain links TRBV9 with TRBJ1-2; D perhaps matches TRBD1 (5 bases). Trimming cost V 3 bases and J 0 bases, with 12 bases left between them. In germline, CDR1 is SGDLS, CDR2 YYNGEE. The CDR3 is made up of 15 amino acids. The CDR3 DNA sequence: TGTGCCAGCAGCGCTGGCGGGACTACTAACTATGGCTACACCTTC. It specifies CASSAGGTTNYGYTF. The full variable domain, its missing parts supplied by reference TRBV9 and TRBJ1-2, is DSGVTQTPKHLITATGQRVTLRCSPRSGDLSVYWYQQSLDQGLQFLIQYYNGEERAKGNILERFSAQQFPDLHSELNLSSLELGDSALYFCASSAGGTTNYGYTFGSGTRLTVV.

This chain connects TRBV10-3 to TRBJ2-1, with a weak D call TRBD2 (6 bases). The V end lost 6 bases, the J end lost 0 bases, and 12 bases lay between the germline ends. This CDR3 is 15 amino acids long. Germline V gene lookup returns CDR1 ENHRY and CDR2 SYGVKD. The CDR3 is CAIRERVSSYNEQFF. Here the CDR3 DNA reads TGTGCCATCAGGGAGCGGGTAAGCTCCTACAATGAGCAGTTCTTC.

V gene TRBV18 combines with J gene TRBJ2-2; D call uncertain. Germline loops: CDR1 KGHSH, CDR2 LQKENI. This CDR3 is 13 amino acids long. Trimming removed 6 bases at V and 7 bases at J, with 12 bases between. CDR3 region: CASSNSAGGELFF. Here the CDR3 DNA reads TGTGCCAGCTCGAATTCGGCAGGCGGGGAGCTGTTTTTT.

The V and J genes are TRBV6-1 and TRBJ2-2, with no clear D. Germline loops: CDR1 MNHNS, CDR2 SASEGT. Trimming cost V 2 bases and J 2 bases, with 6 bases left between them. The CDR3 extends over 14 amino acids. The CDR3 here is CASSEYRNTGELFF. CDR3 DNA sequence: TGTGCCAGCAGTGAATACCGTAACACCGGGGAGCTGTTTTTT.

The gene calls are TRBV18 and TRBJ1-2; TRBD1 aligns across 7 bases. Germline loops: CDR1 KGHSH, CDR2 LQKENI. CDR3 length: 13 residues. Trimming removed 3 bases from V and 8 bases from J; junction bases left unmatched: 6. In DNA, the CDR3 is TGTGCCAGCTCACCTCCCCACAGGGGCGGCTACACCTTC. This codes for CASSPPHRGGYTF.

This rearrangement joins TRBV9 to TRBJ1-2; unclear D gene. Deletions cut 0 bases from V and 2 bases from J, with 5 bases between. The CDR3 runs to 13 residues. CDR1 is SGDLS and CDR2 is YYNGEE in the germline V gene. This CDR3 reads CASSVDSNYGYTF. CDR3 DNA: TGTGCCAGCAGCGTAGACAGCAACTATGGCTACACCTTC.

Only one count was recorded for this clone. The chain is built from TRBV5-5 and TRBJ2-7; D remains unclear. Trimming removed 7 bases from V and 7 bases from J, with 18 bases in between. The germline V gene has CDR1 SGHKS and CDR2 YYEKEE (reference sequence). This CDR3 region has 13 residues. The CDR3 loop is CASYGLPGGEQYF. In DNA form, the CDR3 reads TGTGCCAGCTACGGGCTACCGGGTGGTGAGCAGTACTTC.